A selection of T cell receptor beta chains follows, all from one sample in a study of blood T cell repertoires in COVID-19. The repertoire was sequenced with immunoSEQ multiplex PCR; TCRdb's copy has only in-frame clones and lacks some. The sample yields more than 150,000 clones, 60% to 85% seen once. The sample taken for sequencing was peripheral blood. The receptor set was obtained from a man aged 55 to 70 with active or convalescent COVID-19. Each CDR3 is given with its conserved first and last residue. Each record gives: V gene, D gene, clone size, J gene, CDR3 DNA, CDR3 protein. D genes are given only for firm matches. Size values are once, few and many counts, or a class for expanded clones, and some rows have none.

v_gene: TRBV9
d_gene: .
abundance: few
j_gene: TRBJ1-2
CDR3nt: TGTGCCAGCAGCGTGGGTCCAGGGGCGCCCGGTGGCTACACCTTC
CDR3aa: CASSVGPGAPGGYTF

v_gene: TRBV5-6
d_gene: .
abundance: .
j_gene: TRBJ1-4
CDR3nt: TGTGCCAGCAGCTACGCACAAACTAATGAAAAACTGTTTTTT
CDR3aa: CASSYAQTNEKLFF

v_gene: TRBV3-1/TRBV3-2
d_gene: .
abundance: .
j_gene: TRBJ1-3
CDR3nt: TGTGCCAGCGGCAGATACACCATATATTTT
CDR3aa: CASGRYTIYF

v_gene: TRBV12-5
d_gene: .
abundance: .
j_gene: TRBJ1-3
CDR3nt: TGTGCTAGTGGTTTAGAAGAGGGAAACACCATATATTTT
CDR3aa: CASGLEEGNTIYF

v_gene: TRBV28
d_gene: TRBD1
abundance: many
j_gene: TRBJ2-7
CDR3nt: TGTGCCAGCAGTCATACCGGGACAGGGAAGAGGGAGCAGTACTTC
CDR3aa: CASSHTGTGKREQYF

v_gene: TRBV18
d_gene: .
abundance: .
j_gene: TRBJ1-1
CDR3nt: TGTGCCAGCTCCCAAAAGCGGGGGACTGAAGCTTTCTTT
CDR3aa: CASSQKRGTEAFF

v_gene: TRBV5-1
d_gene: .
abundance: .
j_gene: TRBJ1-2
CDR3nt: TGCGCCAGCAGCTTGTCGTCAGGGTCCAACTATGGCTACACCTTC
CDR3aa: CASSLSSGSNYGYTF

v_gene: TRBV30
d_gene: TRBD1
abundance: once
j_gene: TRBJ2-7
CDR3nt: TGTGCCTGGAGATTACAGGGGGGCATCTCCTACGAGCAGTACTTC
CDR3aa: CAWRLQGGISYEQYF

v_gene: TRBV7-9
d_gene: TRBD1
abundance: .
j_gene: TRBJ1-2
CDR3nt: TGTGCCAGCAGCTCGGACAGGGGGTATGGCTACACCTTC
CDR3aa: CASSSDRGYGYTF

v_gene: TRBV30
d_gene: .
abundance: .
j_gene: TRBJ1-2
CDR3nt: TGTGCCTGGAGTGTCGGCGGACTTGGAGGCTACACCTTC
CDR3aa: CAWSVGGLGGYTF

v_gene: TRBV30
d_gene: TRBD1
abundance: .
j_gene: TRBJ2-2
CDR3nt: TGTGCCTGGGGGGGTCCGGGACAGAGCACCGGGGAGCTGTTTTTT
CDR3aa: CAWGGPGQSTGELFF

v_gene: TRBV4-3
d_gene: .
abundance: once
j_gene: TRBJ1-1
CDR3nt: TGCGCCAGCAGCCAAAGTCGAGGTTCGACTGAAGCTTTCTTT
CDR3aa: CASSQSRGSTEAFF

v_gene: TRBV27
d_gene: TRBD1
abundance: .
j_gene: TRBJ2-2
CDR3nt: TGTGCCAGCACCACAAGGACAGGGGTAAACCCTGAGTCTTACACCGGGGAGCTGTTTTTT
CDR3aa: CASTTRTGVNPESYTGELFF

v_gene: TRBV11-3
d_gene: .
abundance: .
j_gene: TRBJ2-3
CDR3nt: TGTGCCAGCAGCTTGGGCGGGACGCCAACGGATACGCAGTATTTT
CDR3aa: CASSLGGTPTDTQYF

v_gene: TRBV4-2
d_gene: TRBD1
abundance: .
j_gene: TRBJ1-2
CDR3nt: TGTGCCAGCAGCAACCCACAGGGGGCTGGGGGCTACACCTTC
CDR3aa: CASSNPQGAGGYTF

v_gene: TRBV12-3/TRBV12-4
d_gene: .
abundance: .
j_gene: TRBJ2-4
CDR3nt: TGTGCCAGCAGTCCGGACAAGATTCAGTACTTC
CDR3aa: CASSPDKIQYF

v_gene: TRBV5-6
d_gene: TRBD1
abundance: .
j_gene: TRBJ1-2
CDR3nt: TGTGCCAGCAGCTTGACACAGGGGGGAGTTGACTATGGCTACACCTTC
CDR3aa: CASSLTQGGVDYGYTF

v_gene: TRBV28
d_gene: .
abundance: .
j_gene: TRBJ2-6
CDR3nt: TGTGCCAGCAGGTCAGGGGCCAACGTCCTGACTTTC
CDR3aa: CASRSGANVLTF

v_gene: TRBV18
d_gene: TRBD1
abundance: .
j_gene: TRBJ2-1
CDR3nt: TGTGCCAGCTCACCACCTATCACAGGGGCGGTAAACAATGAGCAGTTCTTC
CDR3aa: CASSPPITGAVNNEQFF

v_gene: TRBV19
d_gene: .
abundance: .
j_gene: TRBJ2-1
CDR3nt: TGTGCCAGTAGTATAGACAGGGGCTCCTACAATGAGCAGTTCTTC
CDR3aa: CASSIDRGSYNEQFF

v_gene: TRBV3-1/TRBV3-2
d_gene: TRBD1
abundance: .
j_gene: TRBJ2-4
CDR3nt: TGTGCCAGCAGCCAACCACAGGGGGCGACCAAAAACATTCAGTACTTC
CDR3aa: CASSQPQGATKNIQYF

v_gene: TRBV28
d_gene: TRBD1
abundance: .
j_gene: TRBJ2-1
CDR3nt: TGTGCCAGCAGTAGGACAGGCTACAATGAGCAGTTCTTC
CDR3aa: CASSRTGYNEQFF

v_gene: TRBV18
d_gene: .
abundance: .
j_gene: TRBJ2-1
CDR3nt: TGTGCCAGCTCACCGTATGCGGACAACAATGAGCAGTTCTTC
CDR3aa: CASSPYADNNEQFF

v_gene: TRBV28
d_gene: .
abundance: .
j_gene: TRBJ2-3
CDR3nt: TGTGCCAGCAGTTGGGGACTCGGTGGGGAGACAGATACGCAGTATTTT
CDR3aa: CASSWGLGGETDTQYF

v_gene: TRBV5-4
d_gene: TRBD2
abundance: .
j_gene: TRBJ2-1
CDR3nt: TGTGCCAGCAGCCCAGCGGGGGCATCGAACAATGAGCAGTTCTTC
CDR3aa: CASSPAGASNNEQFF

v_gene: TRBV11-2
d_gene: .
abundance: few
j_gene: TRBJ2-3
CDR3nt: TGTGCCAGCAGCAGAAGGAGACCTGGGGCCGCAGATACGCAGTATTTT
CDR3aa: CASSRRRPGAADTQYF

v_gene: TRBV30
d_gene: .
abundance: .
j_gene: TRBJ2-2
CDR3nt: TGTGCCTGGAGTGCTTTTCGCGGGGTCTCCGGGGAGCTGTTTTTT
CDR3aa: CAWSAFRGVSGELFF

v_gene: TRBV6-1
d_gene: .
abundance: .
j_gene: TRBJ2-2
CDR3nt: TGTGCCAGCAGTGACCAACTGGGGGGATTCATCGGGGAGCTGTTTTTT
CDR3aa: CASSDQLGGFIGELFF